This T cell receptor (beta chain) is from a study of cytomegalovirus exposure and HLA in healthy donors. This CDR3 comprises 13 residues. Deletions cut 2 bases from V and 14 bases from J, with 14 bases between. Germline lookup yields CDR1 SGHDT and CDR2 YYEEEE. With 60 Vbeta and 13 Jbeta primers, the PCR was carried out. Generated by immunoSEQ multiplex PCR, the TCRdb table keeps only in-frame clones and is missing some. The sample contains just under 250,000 clones, 82% of which appear only once. The chain joins TRBV5-6 to TRBJ1-6; unclear D gene. This clonotype was obtained from a woman aged 40 to 50 in good health and CMV-seropositive. The sample comprised PBMCs. The CDR3 is CASSLSGIEALHF. Here the CDR3 DNA reads TGTGCCAGCAGCTTATCAGGAATAGAAGCCCTCCACTTT.